Listed below are T cell receptor beta chains from one sample, sequenced in a study of monozygotic twins with inflammatory bowel disease. Reanalyzing the 5' RACE reads, TCRdb keeps one entry per CDR3 protein, without DNA. The clone table shows about 210,000 distinct CDR3 sequences, with the ten largest holding approximately 1.6%. Sequencing was carried out using blood. The receptors derive from a human donor with ulcerative colitis or Crohn's disease, or a healthy co-twin of an affected twin (not recorded which). Each CDR3 is given with its conserved first and last residue.

V gene: TRBV4-1; J gene: TRBJ2-1; CDR3 protein: CASSNPLRDSDNEQFF
V gene: TRBV20-1; J gene: TRBJ1-1; CDR3 protein: CSRRGGQGTEAFF
V gene: TRBV20-1; J gene: TRBJ2-5; CDR3 protein: CSASLFQETQYF
V gene: TRBV9; J gene: TRBJ2-3; CDR3 protein: CASSADGGLTDTQYF
V gene: TRBV3-1; J gene: TRBJ2-3; CDR3 protein: CASSHGTSRVGTDTQYF
V gene: TRBV2; J gene: TRBJ1-5; CDR3 protein: CASSELGSNQPQHF
V gene: TRBV7-3; J gene: TRBJ1-2; CDR3 protein: CASSLKGTNYGYTF
V gene: TRBV5-1; J gene: TRBJ2-7; CDR3 protein: CASSLDTYEQDF
V gene: TRBV2; J gene: TRBJ1-1; CDR3 protein: CASNQQGRITEAFF
V gene: TRBV6-1; J gene: TRBJ1-5; CDR3 protein: CARGVRQVPDQPQHF
V gene: TRBV18; J gene: TRBJ1-2; CDR3 protein: CASSPGREGGYGYTF
V gene: TRBV27; J gene: TRBJ2-3; CDR3 protein: CASSSFTSTDTQYF
V gene: TRBV10-3; J gene: TRBJ1-1; CDR3 protein: CAISDPGAGTEAFF
V gene: TRBV7-9; J gene: TRBJ2-2; CDR3 protein: CASSSRTGSTGELFF
V gene: TRBV15; J gene: TRBJ2-7; CDR3 protein: CATSRGGTGSTYEQYF
V gene: TRBV12-3/TRBV12-4; J gene: TRBJ2-7; CDR3 protein: CASRRQGSTYEQYF
V gene: TRBV15; J gene: TRBJ1-6; CDR3 protein: CATSRRSGSPLHF
V gene: TRBV4-1; J gene: TRBJ2-1; CDR3 protein: CASSQVPGTSGVDEQFF
V gene: TRBV15; J gene: TRBJ1-1; CDR3 protein: CATSRGRYEAFF
V gene: TRBV5-1; J gene: TRBJ2-1; CDR3 protein: CASSYGRNNEQFF
V gene: TRBV12-3/TRBV12-4; J gene: TRBJ1-4; CDR3 protein: CASSPRTGYNEKLFF
V gene: TRBV2; J gene: TRBJ1-1; CDR3 protein: CASKYRENTEAFF